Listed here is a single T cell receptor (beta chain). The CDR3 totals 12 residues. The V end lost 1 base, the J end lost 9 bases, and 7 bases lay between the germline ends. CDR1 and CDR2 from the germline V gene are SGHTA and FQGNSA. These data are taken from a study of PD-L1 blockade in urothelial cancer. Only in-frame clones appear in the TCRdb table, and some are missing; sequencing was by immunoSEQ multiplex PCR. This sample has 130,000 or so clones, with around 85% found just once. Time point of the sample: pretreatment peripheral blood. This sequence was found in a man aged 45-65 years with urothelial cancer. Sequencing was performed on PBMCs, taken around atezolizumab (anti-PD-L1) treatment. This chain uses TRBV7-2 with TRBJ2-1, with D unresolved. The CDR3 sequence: CASSLVLFEQFF. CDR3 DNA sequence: TGTGCCAGCAGCTTAGTCCTGTTTGAGCAGTTCTTC.